This is a list of T cell receptor beta chains from one sample in a study of graft-versus-host responses after intestinal transplantation. This table comes from immunoSEQ multiplex PCR, and its TCRdb copy is limited to in-frame clones, with some not included. Altogether tens of thousands of clones are present, approximately 92% being singletons, with the ten largest covering approximately 6.3%. Material: bone marrow, obtained approximately 700 days after intestinal transplantation. Receptors originate from a human patient who received an intestinal transplant, so some T cells may come from the graft donor. Both conserved end residues are part of each CDR3. The D gene is left open where the match is weak. Some rows have no size entry. The others give once, few or many, or a class for an expanded clone.

NA,TRBJ2-4,TRBV7-6,NA,TGTGCCAGCAGCTTAGAGTCACCCGATCGAAGCAAAAACATTCAGTACTTC,CASSLESPDRSKNIQYF
NA,TRBJ2-1,TRBV11-3,NA,TGTGCCAGCAGCCCCCGGACAGTTAGCTCCTACAATGAGCAGTTCTTC,CASSPRTVSSYNEQFF
NA,TRBJ1-4,TRBV4-1,NA,TGCGCCAGCAGCCGATTGGGTGGAAAACTGTTTTTT,CASSRLGGKLFF
NA,TRBJ1-3,TRBV7-9,NA,TGTGCCAGCAGCACGGACCGAGACTCTGGAAACACCATATATTTT,CASSTDRDSGNTIYF
NA,TRBJ2-5,TRBV10-3,NA,TGTGCCATCAGGGGTCAAGGAGAGACCCAGTACTTC,CAIRGQGETQYF
TRBD1,TRBJ2-5,TRBV25-1,NA,TGTGCCAGCAGGAAGATCCCCCGCAGGGGGCAAGAGACCCAGTACTTC,CASRKIPRRGQETQYF
NA,TRBJ2-2,TRBV5-6,NA,TGTGCCAGCAGCTTAGGTAACACCGGGGAGCTGTTTTTT,CASSLGNTGELFF
NA,TRBJ2-7,TRBV7-2,NA,TGTGCCAGCAGCTTTCAAGCGTGGGACGAGCAGTACTTC,CASSFQAWDEQYF
NA,TRBJ2-1,TRBV4-1,NA,TGCGCCAGCAGCCAAGGCCTGGAGTTGGAGCAGTTCTTC,CASSQGLELEQFF
NA,TRBJ1-6,TRBV2,few,TGTGCCAGCAGTCTCCTTTTAACGCGCTCACCCCTCCACTTT,CASSLLLTRSPLHF
NA,TRBJ2-7,TRBV6-1,NA,TGTGCCACCACTAAGGGAGCAGCGTACGAGCAGTACTTC,CATTKGAAYEQYF
NA,TRBJ2-5,TRBV10-1,once,TGCGCCAGCAGTGATGGAGCAGGGAGGAAAGTAGACCAAGAGACCCAGTACTTC,CASSDGAGRKVDQETQYF
TRBD1,TRBJ1-1,TRBV6-5,NA,TGTGCCAGCAGTGTACAGGGGTCGAGCACTGAAGCTTTCTTT,CASSVQGSSTEAFF
TRBD2,TRBJ2-7,TRBV5-4,NA,TGTGCCAGCAGCTTGGAGAGCGGGATCCCGACGAGGCCCTACGAGCAGTACTTC,CASSLESGIPTRPYEQYF
NA,TRBJ2-4,TRBV28,NA,TGTGCCAGCAGTTTGAGACTAGAAAACATTCAGTACTTC,CASSLRLENIQYF
TRBD1,TRBJ1-4,TRBV5-6,NA,TGTGCCAGCAGCGTGGAAGGGGGCGGTGAAAAACTGTTTTTT,CASSVEGGGEKLFF
TRBD1,TRBJ2-7,TRBV5-3,NA,TGTGCCAGGGACAGGCATCGGCCCTACGAGCAGTACTTC,CARDRHRPYEQYF
NA,TRBJ1-5,TRBV27,NA,TGTGCCAGCAGTTTTACGCAGGGGCATCAGCCCCAGCATTTT,CASSFTQGHQPQHF
NA,TRBJ2-7,TRBV10-1,NA,TGCGCCAGCAGTGAGTCGGCGGTTCCTTCCTACGAGCAGTACTTC,CASSESAVPSYEQYF
NA,TRBJ2-2,TRBV5-4,NA,TGTGCCAGCAGCTTCTGGGGGGCAGCGAACACCGGGGAGCTGTTTTTT,CASSFWGAANTGELFF
TRBD2,TRBJ2-7,TRBV6-4,NA,TGTGCCAGCAGTGATCCTAGCGGGGAGGGGGAATCCTACGAGCAGTACTTC,CASSDPSGEGESYEQYF
NA,TRBJ1-5,TRBV6-5,NA,TGTGCCAGCAGTGAACAGGGCAATCAGCCCCAGCATTTT,CASSEQGNQPQHF
NA,TRBJ1-4,TRBV11-1,NA,TGTGCCAGCAGCTTAGTTGGGGGGGCTAGGGCAAGGGAAAAACTGTTTTTT,CASSLVGGARAREKLFF
NA,TRBJ2-5,TRBV11-3,once,TGTGCCAGCAGCTTAGGATGGGGGCCGGGAGGAGAGACCCAGTACTTC,CASSLGWGPGGETQYF
NA,TRBJ1-3,TRBV19,NA,TGTGCCAGGTTAGGGATCGGCTCTGGAAACACCATATATTTT,CARLGIGSGNTIYF
NA,TRBJ2-7,TRBV6-6,NA,TGTGCCAGCAGCTCCGGGACACCACACTCCTACGAGCAGTACTTC,CASSSGTPHSYEQYF
TRBD1,TRBJ1-1,TRBV7-3,NA,TGTGCCAGCAGCCGTCAGGGGGACACTGAAGCTTTCTTT,CASSRQGDTEAFF